One sample yielded the 10 T cell receptor beta chains listed below, sequenced in a study of blood T cell repertoires in COVID-19 (dated by TCRdb to about 2020). The method behind the library was the immunoSEQ multiplex PCR assay. Not all clones reach the TCRdb copy of this immuneACCESS table, which keeps in-frame sequences only. Checked studies attribute under half of the gap to unresolved V genes and leave the rest unexplained. The sample yields about 40,000 clones; about 79% were counted once. The top ten clonotypes cover under 30% of the sample. The material sequenced was peripheral blood. These receptors came from a human donor with acute or convalescent COVID-19. The donor label of this sample is uncertain.

This chain joins TRBV5-5 and TRBJ2-2; TRBD1 aligns across 7 bases. CDR3 size: 14 residues. With V trimmed by 5 bases and J by 6 bases, 7 bases remained unmatched. Germline values: CDR1 SGHKS, CDR2 YYEKEE (reference sequence). The CDR3 spells CASRSGTVPGELFF. The DNA for the CDR3 is TGTGCCAGCAGGTCCGGGACAGTCCCCGGGGAGCTGTTTTTT.

The gene calls are TRBV2 and TRBJ2-2; 10 nucleotides match TRBD1. The CDR3 is 17 residues long. The germline CDR1 and CDR2 sequences are SNHLY and FYNNEI. J was trimmed by 3 bases and V by 7 bases; bases with no gene match: 11. In DNA form, the CDR3 reads TGTGCCAGCACCGGCTCCGGGACAGGGGACCACACCGGGGAGCTGTTTTTT. It specifies CASTGSGTGDHTGELFF.

The V gene is TRBV28, the J gene TRBJ1-1; maybe TRBD1 (6 bases). Per germline, CDR1 MDHEN and CDR2 SYDVKM. The CDR3 consists of 17 residues. Trimming stripped 8 bases from V and 1 base from J, with 23 bases between. DNA for the CDR3: TGTGCCAGCGGGGCCACCGGGACACTCGGTGGGAACACTGAAGCTTTCTTT. Its protein is CASGATGTLGGNTEAFF.

The chain carries TRBV27 and TRBJ2-5, with D possibly TRBD1 on 5 matching bases. This CDR3 comprises 16 residues. V lost 3 bases, J lost 1 base, and 15 bases lay in between. Germline-derived CDR1 and CDR2 are MNHEY and SMNVEV (reference sequence). The CDR3 is CASSFSSGHRQETQYF. Here the CDR3 DNA reads TGTGCCAGCAGTTTCTCTAGTGGACACCGCCAAGAGACCCAGTACTTC.

This clone was detected once. The chain combines TRBV20-1 with TRBJ2-3; D possibly corresponds to TRBD2 (6 bases). Germline V gene sequence: CDR1 DFQATT, CDR2 SNEGSKA (reference sequence). The ends were cut back, 5 bases at V and 1 base at J, with 13 bases in the middle. CDR3 length: 14 amino acids. In nucleotides, the CDR3 is TGCAGTGCTGGTGCGGGATGGGGCACAGATACGCAGTATTTT. Its protein product is CSAGAGWGTDTQYF.

This clone showed up just a few times. This chain links TRBV7-3 with TRBJ1-1; weak D call: TRBD1 (5 bases). The germline V and J ends were trimmed by 6 bases and 4 bases, with 18 bases remaining between them. The CDR3 consists of 15 residues. Germline lookup yields CDR1 SGHTA and CDR2 FQGTGA. CDR3 coding DNA: TGTGCCAGCAGGGATGGAGGGGAGGTGTCCACTGAAGCTTTCTTT. Its protein is CASRDGGEVSTEAFF. The variable domain in full, with the rest retrieved from reference TRBV7-3 and TRBJ1-1, is GAGVSQTPSNKVTEKGKYVELRCDPISGHTALYWYRQSLGQGPEFLIYFQGTGAADDSGLPNDRFFAVRPEGSVSTLKIQRTERGDSAVYLCASRDGGEVSTEAFFGQGTRLTVV.

The rearrangement links TRBV9 to TRBJ2-2; TRBD2 agrees at 9 bases. From germline, CDR1 is SGDLS and CDR2 YYNGEE. The length of the CDR3 is 13 residues. V was clipped by 6 bases and J by 5 bases; unmatched bases: 2. The DNA for the CDR3 is TGTGCCAGCACCCTAGCGGGAACCGGGGAGCTGTTTTTT. Residues: CASTLAGTGELFF.

The rearrangement links TRBV14 to TRBJ1-2; D not certain. V shed 3 bases and J shed 4 bases, with 9 bases lying between them. Germline V lookup: CDR1 SGHDN, CDR2 FVKESK. The length of the CDR3 is 13 residues. The DNA of the CDR3 is TGTGCCAGCAGCCACGAGGAGATCTATGGCTACACCTTC. Residues: CASSHEEIYGYTF. The full variable domain, rest sourced from reference TRBV14 and TRBJ1-2, is EAGVTQFPSHSVIEKGQTVTLRCDPISGHDNLYWYRRVMGKEIKFLLHFVKESKQDESGMPNNRFLAERTGGTYSTLKVQPAELEDSGVYFCASSHEEIYGYTFGSGTRLTVV.

The chain recombines TRBV27 with TRBJ1-4; 10 nucleotides agree with TRBD1. Germline V gives CDR1 MNHEY, CDR2 SMNVEV (reference sequence). Germline trimming cut 8 bases from V and 8 bases from J; bases unmatched to any gene: 8. This CDR3 is 14 amino acids long. CDR3 in amino acids: CASGLDRGVEKLFF. CDR3 nucleotides: TGTGCCAGCGGGTTGGACAGGGGGGTGGAAAAACTGTTTTTT.

This chain links TRBV20-1 with TRBJ2-7; D is unresolved. V was cut by 3 bases and J by 2 bases, with 14 bases left in between. Germline V lookup: CDR1 DFQATT, CDR2 SNEGSKA (reference sequence). This CDR3 contains 14 residues. CDR3 residues: CSASPQDPPYEQYF. The CDR3 nucleotides read TGCAGTGCTAGTCCCCAGGATCCTCCCTACGAGCAGTACTTC.